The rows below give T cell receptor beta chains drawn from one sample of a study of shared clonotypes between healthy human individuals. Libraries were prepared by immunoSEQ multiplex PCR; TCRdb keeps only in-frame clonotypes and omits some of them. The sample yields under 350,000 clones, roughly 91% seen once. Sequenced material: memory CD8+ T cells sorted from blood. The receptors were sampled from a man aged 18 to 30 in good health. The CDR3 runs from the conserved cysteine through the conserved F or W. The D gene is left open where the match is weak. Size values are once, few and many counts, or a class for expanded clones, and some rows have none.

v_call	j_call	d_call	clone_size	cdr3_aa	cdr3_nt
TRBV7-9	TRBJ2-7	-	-	CASSPRDNSYEQYF	TGCGCCAGCAGCCCCCGGGACAACTCCTACGAGCAGTACTTC
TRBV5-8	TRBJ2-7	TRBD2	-	CASSLTWAGDPTYEQYF	TGTGCCAGCAGCTTGACTTGGGCGGGAGACCCAACCTACGAGCAGTACTTC
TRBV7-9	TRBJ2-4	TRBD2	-	CASSGGTTRKNIQYF	TGTGCCAGCAGCGGAGGGACTACCCGCAAAAACATTCAGTACTTC
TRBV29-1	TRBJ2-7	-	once	CSVVTGSSYEQYF	TGCAGCGTTGTTACCGGGAGCTCCTACGAGCAGTACTTC
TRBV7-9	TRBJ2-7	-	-	CASSLEETMGEQYF	TGTGCCAGCAGCTTAGAGGAAACGATGGGCGAGCAGTACTTC
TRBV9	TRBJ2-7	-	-	CASSQQGNSGDEQYF	TGTGCCAGCAGCCAACAAGGGAACTCGGGTGACGAGCAGTACTTC
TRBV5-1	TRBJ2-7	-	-	CASSPRRPPEEDEQYF	TGCGCCAGCAGCCCACGACGCCCACCCGAGGAGGACGAGCAGTACTTC
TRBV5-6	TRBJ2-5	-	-	CASSLPLSVTGETQYF	TGTGCCAGCAGCTTACCTTTGTCGGTCACGGGAGAGACCCAGTACTTC
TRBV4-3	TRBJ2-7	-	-	CASSQGPGTVSSYEQYF	TGCGCCAGCAGCCAAGGCCCCGGGACCGTAAGCTCCTACGAGCAGTACTTC
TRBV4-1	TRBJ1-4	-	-	CASSQDLEDEQWANEKLFF	TGCGCCAGCAGCCAAGATTTGGAAGATGAGCAGTGGGCAAATGAAAAACTGTTTTTT
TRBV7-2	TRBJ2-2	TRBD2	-	CASSFPGLAGGFTGELFF	TGTGCCAGCAGCTTCCCGGGACTAGCGGGGGGATTCACCGGGGAGCTGTTTTTT